This TCR beta chain was sequenced during a study of T-cell reconstitution after alpha-beta-depleted transplantation in children. This CDR3 comprises 16 residues. Losses at the gene ends were 6 bases for V and 7 bases for J; bases not matched to a gene: 19. Germline loops: CDR1 SQVTM, CDR2 ANQGSEA. Unique molecular identifiers were built into the TCRbeta library. In TCRdb, the PCR reads were re-called with MiXCR into one record per CDR3 protein. The data contain about 500,000 distinct CDR3 sequences, approximately 32% of them singletons. The material was PBMCs from the stem cell graft donor, obtained from the stem cell graft. The clonotype comes from a human donor who donated a stem cell graft to a child with aplastic anemia. The chain couples TRBV29-1 to TRBJ1-1, with TRBD1 matching 8 bases. The CDR3 loop reads CSVQKGGQAGLHEAFF. CDR3 in DNA: TGCAGCGTCCAAAAGGGGGGACAGGCGGGTCTCCATGAAGCTTTCTTT.